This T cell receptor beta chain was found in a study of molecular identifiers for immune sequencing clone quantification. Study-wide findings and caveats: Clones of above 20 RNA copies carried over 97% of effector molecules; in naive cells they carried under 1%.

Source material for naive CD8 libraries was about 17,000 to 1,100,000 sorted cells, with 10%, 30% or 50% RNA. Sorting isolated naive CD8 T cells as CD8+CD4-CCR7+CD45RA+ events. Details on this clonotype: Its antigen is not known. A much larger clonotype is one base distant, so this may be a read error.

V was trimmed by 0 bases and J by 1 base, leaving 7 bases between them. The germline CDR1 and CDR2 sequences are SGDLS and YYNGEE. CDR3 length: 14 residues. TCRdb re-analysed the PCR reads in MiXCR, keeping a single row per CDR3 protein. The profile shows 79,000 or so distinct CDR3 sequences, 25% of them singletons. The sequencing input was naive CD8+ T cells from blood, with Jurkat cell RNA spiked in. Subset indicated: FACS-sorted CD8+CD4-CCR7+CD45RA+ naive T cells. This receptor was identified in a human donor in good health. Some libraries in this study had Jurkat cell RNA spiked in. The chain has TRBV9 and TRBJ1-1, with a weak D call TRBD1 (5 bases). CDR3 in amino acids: CASSVGGSNTEAFF. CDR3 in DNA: TGTGCCAGCAGCGTAGGGGGCTCGAACACTGAAGCTTTCTTT.